A selection of T cell receptor beta chains follows, all from one sample in a study of blood T cell repertoires in COVID-19. The repertoire was sequenced with immunoSEQ multiplex PCR; TCRdb's copy has only in-frame clones and lacks some. The sample consists of more than 55,000 clones, 70% to 80% of them appearing once. Sequenced input: peripheral blood. The receptors stem from a human donor in a cohort sampled during active COVID-19. Each CDR3 is given with its conserved first and last residue. The D gene is left open where the match is weak. Not all rows give a size; the values are once, few, many and, for expanded clones, a class.

D gene: .
V gene: TRBV18
clone size: .
J gene: TRBJ2-2
CDR3 DNA: TGTGCCAGCTCACCACTCTCAGTCACCGGGGAGCTGTTTTTT
CDR3 protein: CASSPLSVTGELFF

D gene: .
V gene: TRBV7-3
clone size: .
J gene: TRBJ2-1
CDR3 DNA: TGTGCCAGCAGCTTATATGACTCCTCCTACAATGAGCAGTTCTTC
CDR3 protein: CASSLYDSSYNEQFF

D gene: .
V gene: TRBV19
clone size: .
J gene: TRBJ2-1
CDR3 DNA: TGTGCCAGTAGTATGGGGGCCGAGTCCTACAATGAGCAGTTCTTC
CDR3 protein: CASSMGAESYNEQFF

D gene: TRBD1
V gene: TRBV9
clone size: few
J gene: TRBJ1-5
CDR3 DNA: TGTGCCAGCAGCGGGACAGGGATCGGTCAGCCCCAGCATTTT
CDR3 protein: CASSGTGIGQPQHF

D gene: .
V gene: TRBV28
clone size: .
J gene: TRBJ1-1
CDR3 DNA: TGTGCCAGCAGTCCTGTGGGAGGAGGCACTGAAGCTTTCTTT
CDR3 protein: CASSPVGGGTEAFF

D gene: TRBD2
V gene: TRBV9
clone size: .
J gene: TRBJ2-1
CDR3 DNA: TGTGCCAGCAGCGTAGATTGGCGGGAGGAAGGTGAGCAGTTCTTC
CDR3 protein: CASSVDWREEGEQFF

D gene: TRBD1
V gene: TRBV6-5
clone size: once
J gene: TRBJ1-2
CDR3 DNA: TGTGCCAGCAGTTACGGTGGACAGGGGGGTGGCTACACCTTC
CDR3 protein: CASSYGGQGGGYTF

D gene: .
V gene: TRBV28
clone size: .
J gene: TRBJ1-1
CDR3 DNA: TGTGCCAGCAGTTTATCCCAGGGCCGCGCGAACACTGAAGCTTTCTTT
CDR3 protein: CASSLSQGRANTEAFF

D gene: TRBD1
V gene: TRBV7-2
clone size: .
J gene: TRBJ1-4
CDR3 DNA: TGTGCCAGCAGCTCTACAGGGGGCGGTAGGGAAAAACTGTTTTTT
CDR3 protein: CASSSTGGGREKLFF

D gene: .
V gene: TRBV6-5
clone size: .
J gene: TRBJ2-1
CDR3 DNA: TGTGCCAGCACAGGTAGGATCTACAATGAGCAGTTCTTC
CDR3 protein: CASTGRIYNEQFF

D gene: .
V gene: TRBV6-6
clone size: .
J gene: TRBJ2-1
CDR3 DNA: TGTGCCAGCAGTGGCAGGGGTTTCAATGAGCAGTTCTTC
CDR3 protein: CASSGRGFNEQFF

D gene: TRBD1
V gene: TRBV7-3
clone size: .
J gene: TRBJ2-6
CDR3 DNA: TGTGCCAGCAGCCAAGCAGGGGGCAAGGGCTCTGGGGCCAACGTCCTGACTTTC
CDR3 protein: CASSQAGGKGSGANVLTF

D gene: .
V gene: TRBV10-3
clone size: .
J gene: TRBJ2-1
CDR3 DNA: TGTGCCATCAGCGTCCGGGAGAATGAGCAGTTCTTC
CDR3 protein: CAISVRENEQFF

D gene: .
V gene: TRBV6-5
clone size: .
J gene: TRBJ2-7
CDR3 DNA: TGTGCCAGCAGTTACTACGGTGCGGTCGAGTACTTC
CDR3 protein: CASSYYGAVEYF

D gene: TRBD2
V gene: TRBV20-1
clone size: .
J gene: TRBJ2-3
CDR3 DNA: TGCAGTGCTAGTGGACTAGCCTCCGGCGCAGATACGCAGTATTTT
CDR3 protein: CSASGLASGADTQYF

D gene: .
V gene: TRBV6-5
clone size: .
J gene: TRBJ1-6
CDR3 DNA: TGTGCCAGCAGTCGGGACATCCTTACTTCACCCCTCCACTTT
CDR3 protein: CASSRDILTSPLHF

D gene: TRBD2
V gene: TRBV14
clone size: .
J gene: TRBJ2-1
CDR3 DNA: TGTGCCAGCAGCCAAGGGACTAGCGGGACCTTCGCCCCGTTCTTC
CDR3 protein: CASSQGTSGTFAPFF